These 12 T cell receptor beta chains share one sample of origin, sequenced in a study of PD-L1 blockade in urothelial cancer. The time point here: peripheral blood 6 weeks after treatment start. Libraries were prepared by immunoSEQ multiplex PCR; TCRdb keeps only in-frame clonotypes and omits some of them. The sample holds about 38,000 clones, 75% to 90% seen once. The specimen was PBMCs, collected around atezolizumab (anti-PD-L1) treatment. Receptors originate from a man in his sixties with urothelial cancer.

This clone came up once. V is TRBV7-3 and J is TRBJ2-2; 12 nucleotides align to TRBD1. The CDR3 totals 16 residues. Germline V CDR1 and CDR2: SGHTA, FQGTGA. V lost 5 bases to trimming and J lost 6 bases; unmatched junction nucleotides: 7. CDR3 loop: CASSLTGTGGSGELFF. For the CDR3, the DNA is TGTGCCAGCAGCCTTACCGGGACAGGGGGCTCCGGGGAGCTGTTTTTT.

The chain employs TRBV6-1 and TRBJ1-6; the D is unclear. Germline V gene sequence: CDR1 MNHNS, CDR2 SASEGT. Deletions cut 4 bases from V and 9 bases from J, with 19 bases between. This CDR3 comprises 16 residues. CDR3 sequence reads: CASSAQVYSSASPLHF. CDR3 nucleotide sequence: TGTGCCAGCAGTGCACAAGTGTACAGTAGCGCTTCACCCCTCCACTTT.

The rearrangement links TRBV10-1 to TRBJ1-1; possibly TRBD1 for D (6 bases). Germline lookup yields CDR1 WNHNN and CDR2 SYGVQD (reference sequence). V lost 10 bases and J 3 bases, leaving 21 bases between the germline ends. The CDR3 is made up of 15 amino acids. As DNA, the CDR3 is TGCGCCAAGGGAGACAGGTGGGGGGGGGACACTGAAGCTTTCTTT. It specifies CAKGDRWGGDTEAFF.

The V gene is TRBV4-1, the J gene TRBJ2-1, with 7 bases matching TRBD2. V lost 3 bases to trimming and J lost 9 bases; unmatched junction nucleotides: 5. CDR1 MGHRA and CDR2 YSYEKL come from the germline V gene. The CDR3 contains 13 residues. The CDR3 is CASSQRLAGEQFF. Here the CDR3 DNA reads TGCGCCAGCAGCCAGAGACTAGCCGGTGAGCAGTTCTTC.

This chain uses TRBV2 with TRBJ2-2; 13 nucleotides line up with TRBD2. The CDR3 is 17 amino acids. V was clipped by 6 bases and J by 4 bases; unmatched bases: 8. Germline V gene lookup returns CDR1 SNHLY and CDR2 FYNNEI. As DNA, the CDR3 is TGTGCCAGCAGGGAACTAGCGGGGGGGCCCCTCACCGGGGAGCTGTTTTTT. Its translation: CASRELAGGPLTGELFF. Variable domain in full (rest from reference TRBV2 and TRBJ2-2): EPEVTQTPSHQVTQMGQEVILRCVPISNHLYFYWYRQILGQKVEFLVSFYNNEISEKSEIFDDQFSVERPDGSNFTLKIRSTKLEDSAMYFCASRELAGGPLTGELFFGEGSRLTVL.

This clone was counted a single time. J is TRBJ1-2 and V is TRBV25-1; TRBD1 matches at 7 bases. CDR1 is MGHDK, CDR2 SYGVNS, per germline. V lost 6 bases to trimming and J lost 4 bases; unmatched junction nucleotides: 8. CDR3 length: 14 residues. The DNA of the CDR3 is TGTGCCAGCAGGCCGGAAGGGGGCGTCTATGGCTACACCTTC. Translating it yields CASRPEGGVYGYTF.

The rearrangement joins TRBV9 to TRBJ1-3, with D tentatively TRBD1 (6 bases). The CDR3 contains 16 residues. The ends were cut back, 0 bases at V and 3 bases at J, with 13 bases in the middle. Per the germline V gene, CDR1 is SGDLS and CDR2 is YYNGEE. The CDR3 DNA sequence: TGTGCCAGCAGCGTAGCCGAGGGGGGGTTTGGAAACACCATATATTTT. Protein product: CASSVAEGGFGNTIYF.

This chain uses TRBV9 with TRBJ2-1; 7 positions match TRBD2. CDR3 length: 20 residues. The germline gives CDR1 SGDLS, CDR2 YYNGEE. V was pared by 4 bases and J by 5 bases, with 24 bases of the junction left unmatched. CDR3 coding DNA: TGTGCCAGCAGCCGCCTCCCGAACAGCGGGAAACGCTCCTTAAACAATGAGCAGTTCTTC. This gives the protein CASSRLPNSGKRSLNNEQFF.

The chain has TRBV7-6 and TRBJ2-1; 8 bases fit TRBD2. The V gene end was trimmed by 5 bases and the J gene end by 4 bases; junction bases not matched to a gene: 16. CDR3 size: 18 residues. Germline CDR1 and CDR2: SGHVS and FNYEAQ. The CDR3 DNA follows: TGTGCCAGCAGCCCCGCCGGGGGGGCGGTAACCAAATACAATGAGCAGTTCTTC. This codes for CASSPAGGAVTKYNEQFF.

There are many counts of this clone. The gene calls are TRBV20-1 and TRBJ2-7; D is possibly TRBD1 (5 bases). Looked up from germline, CDR1 is DFQATT and CDR2 is SNEGSKA (reference sequence). Trimming removed 4 bases from V and 9 bases from J, with 13 bases in between. CDR3 length equals 11 residues. CDR3 protein: CSAIQGQVQYF. DNA for the CDR3: TGCAGTGCTATTCAGGGTCAAGTGCAGTACTTC.

This clone showed up just a few times. The CDR3 nucleotides read TGTGCCAGCCACCGGGAGGTCACAGATACGCAGTATTTT. Its translation is CASHREVTDTQYF. The chain combines TRBV6-5 with TRBJ2-3; 7 bases are a match to TRBD2. The CDR3 is 13 residues long. V lost 8 bases, J lost 2 bases, and 4 bases stayed unmatched. Germline V lookup: CDR1 MNHEY, CDR2 SVGAGI.

This clone was seen more than once but under ten times. This sequence joins TRBV7-9 and TRBJ1-1; D is unclear. The V end was cut by 2 bases, the J end by 6 bases, with 13 bases between. CDR3 size: 14 residues. Germline CDR1 is SEHNR and CDR2 is FQNEAQ (reference sequence). Here the CDR3 DNA reads TGTGCCAGCAGCTTATGGCCGGGGATGCCTGAAGCTTTCTTT. Its translation is CASSLWPGMPEAFF.